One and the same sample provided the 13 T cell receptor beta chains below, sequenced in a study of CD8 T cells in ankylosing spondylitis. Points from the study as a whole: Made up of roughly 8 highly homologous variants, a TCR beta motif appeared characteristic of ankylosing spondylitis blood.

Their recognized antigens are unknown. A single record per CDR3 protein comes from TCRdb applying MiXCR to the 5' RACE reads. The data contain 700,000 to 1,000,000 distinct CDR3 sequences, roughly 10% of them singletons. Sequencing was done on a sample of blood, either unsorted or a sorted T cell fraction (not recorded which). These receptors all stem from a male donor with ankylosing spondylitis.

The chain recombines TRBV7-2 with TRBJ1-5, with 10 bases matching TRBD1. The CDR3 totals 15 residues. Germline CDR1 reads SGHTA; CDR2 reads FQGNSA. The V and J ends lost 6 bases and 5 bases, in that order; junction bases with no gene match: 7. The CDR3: CASSLTGGVDQPQHF. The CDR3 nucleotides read TGTGCCAGCAGTTTGACAGGGGGCGTTGATCAGCCCCAGCATTTT.

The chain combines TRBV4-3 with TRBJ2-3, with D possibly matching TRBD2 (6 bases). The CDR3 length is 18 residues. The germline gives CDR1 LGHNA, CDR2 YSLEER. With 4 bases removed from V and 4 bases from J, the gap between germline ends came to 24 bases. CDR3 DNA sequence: TGCGCCAGCAGCCGGAAAGGCTGGGGGGACCTAAATGCAGATACGCAGTATTTT. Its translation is CASSRKGWGDLNADTQYF.

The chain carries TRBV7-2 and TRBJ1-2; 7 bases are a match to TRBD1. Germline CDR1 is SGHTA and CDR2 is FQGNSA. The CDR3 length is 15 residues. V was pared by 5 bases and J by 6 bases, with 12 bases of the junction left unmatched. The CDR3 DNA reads TGTGCCAGCAGCGTAGACAGGGTTAATTTCCATGGCTACACCTTC. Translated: CASSVDRVNFHGYTF.

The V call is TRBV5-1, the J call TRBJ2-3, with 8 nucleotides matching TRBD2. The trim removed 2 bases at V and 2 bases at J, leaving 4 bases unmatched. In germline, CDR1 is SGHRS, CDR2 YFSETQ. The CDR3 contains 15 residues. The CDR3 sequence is CASSFTSGHTDTQYF. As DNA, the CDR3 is TGCGCCAGCAGCTTCACTAGCGGCCACACAGATACGCAGTATTTT.

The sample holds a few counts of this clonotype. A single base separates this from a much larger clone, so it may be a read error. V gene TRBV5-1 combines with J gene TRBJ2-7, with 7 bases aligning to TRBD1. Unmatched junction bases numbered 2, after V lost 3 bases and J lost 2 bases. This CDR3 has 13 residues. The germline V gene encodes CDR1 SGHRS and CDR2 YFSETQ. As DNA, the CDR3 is TGCGCCAGCAGCTGGGGACAGACCTACGAGCAGTACTTC. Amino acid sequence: CASSWGQTYEQYF.

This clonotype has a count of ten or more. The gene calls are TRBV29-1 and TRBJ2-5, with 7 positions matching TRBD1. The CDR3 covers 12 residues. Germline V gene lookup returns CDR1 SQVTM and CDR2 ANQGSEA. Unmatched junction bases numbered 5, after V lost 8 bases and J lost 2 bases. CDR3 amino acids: CSFQGDQETQYF. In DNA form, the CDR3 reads TGCAGCTTCCAGGGGGATCAAGAGACCCAGTACTTC.

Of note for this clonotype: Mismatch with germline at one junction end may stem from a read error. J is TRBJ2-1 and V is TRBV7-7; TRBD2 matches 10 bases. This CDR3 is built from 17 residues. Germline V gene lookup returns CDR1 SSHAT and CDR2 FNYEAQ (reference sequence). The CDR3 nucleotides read TGTGCTAGCAGCTTAGAGTTAGCGGGAGGCCCAACCGGTGAGCAGTTCTTC. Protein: CASSLELAGGPTGEQFF.

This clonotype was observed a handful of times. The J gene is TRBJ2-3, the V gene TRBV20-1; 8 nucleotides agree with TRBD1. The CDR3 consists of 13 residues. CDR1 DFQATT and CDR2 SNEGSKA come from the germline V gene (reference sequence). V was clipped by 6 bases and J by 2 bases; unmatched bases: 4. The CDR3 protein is CSARGQATDTQYF. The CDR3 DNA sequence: TGCAGTGCCCGGGGACAGGCCACAGATACGCAGTATTTT.

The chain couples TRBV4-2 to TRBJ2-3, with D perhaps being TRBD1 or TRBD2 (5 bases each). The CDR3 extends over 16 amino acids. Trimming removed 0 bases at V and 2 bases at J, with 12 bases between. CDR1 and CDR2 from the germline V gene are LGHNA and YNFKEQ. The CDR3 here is CASSQDLGESTDTQYF. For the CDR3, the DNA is TGTGCCAGCAGCCAAGATTTGGGGGAGTCCACAGATACGCAGTATTTT.

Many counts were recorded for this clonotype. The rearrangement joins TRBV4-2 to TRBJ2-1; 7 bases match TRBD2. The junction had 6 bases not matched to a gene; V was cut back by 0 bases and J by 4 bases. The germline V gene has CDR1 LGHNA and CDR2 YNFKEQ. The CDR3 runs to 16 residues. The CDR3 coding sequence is TGTGCCAGCAGCCAAGAGCGGCTAGCGGATTACAATGAGCAGTTCTTC. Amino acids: CASSQERLADYNEQFF.

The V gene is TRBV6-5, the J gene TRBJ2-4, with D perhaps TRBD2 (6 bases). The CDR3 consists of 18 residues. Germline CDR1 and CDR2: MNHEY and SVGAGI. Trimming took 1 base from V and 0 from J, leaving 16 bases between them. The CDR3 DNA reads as TGTGCCAGCAGTTACTTACCGGGACTCACAATAGCCAAAAACATTCAGTACTTC. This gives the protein CASSYLPGLTIAKNIQYF.

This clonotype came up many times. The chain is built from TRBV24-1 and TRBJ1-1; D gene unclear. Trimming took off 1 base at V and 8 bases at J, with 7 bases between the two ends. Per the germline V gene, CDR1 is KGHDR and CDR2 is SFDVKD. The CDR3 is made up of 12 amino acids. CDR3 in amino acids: CATSDFGFEAFF. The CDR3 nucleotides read TGTGCCACCAGTGATTTCGGGTTCGAAGCTTTCTTT.

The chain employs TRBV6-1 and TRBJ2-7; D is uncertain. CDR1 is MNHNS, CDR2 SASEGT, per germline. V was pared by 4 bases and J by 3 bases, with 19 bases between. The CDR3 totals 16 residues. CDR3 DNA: TGTGCCAGCAGTGGGGGTCGAAGCGAGGCTGTCTACGAGCAGTACTTC. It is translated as CASSGGRSEAVYEQYF.